The subject of this entry is one T cell receptor beta chain. Generated by immunoSEQ multiplex PCR, the TCRdb table keeps only in-frame clones and is missing some. The table includes 150,000 or so clones, 88% detected once. Regarding time point: baseline pretreatment blood. Treatment described: 15 Gy SBRT to primary tumor, nephrectomy 4 weeks later. This record belongs to a study of radiation and T cells in renal cell carcinoma. Sample: blood, taken from a patient whose treatment included radiotherapy and nephrectomy. This receptor was taken from a woman in her 70s with renal cell carcinoma.

In DNA form, the CDR3 reads TGTGCCATCAGTGGGACAGGTAACCAAGAGACCCAGTACTTC. This codes for CAISGTGNQETQYF. J is TRBJ2-5 and V is TRBV10-3; 7 bases are shared with TRBD1. Germline-derived CDR1 and CDR2 are ENHRY and SYGVKD. J gave up 0 bases and V 4 bases, and 2 bases lay outside the gene matches. This CDR3 spans 14 amino acids.